The rows below give T cell receptor beta chains drawn from one sample of a study of response to subunit inactivated influenza vaccine. TCRdb ran MiXCR on the RT-PCR reads and lists one entry per CDR3 protein. The sample carries over 800,000 distinct CDR3 sequences, 21% recorded once. Sequencing used PBMCs from blood, obtained less than 6 days after vaccination. These receptors all come from a man in his forties or fifties who received an inactivated influenza vaccine. The CDR3 runs from the conserved cysteine through the conserved F or W. D genes are given only for firm matches. A clone size is listed for some rows: how often the clone was seen (once, few, many), or a class if it is expanded.

d_gene	abundance	j_gene	v_gene	CDR3nt	CDR3aa
NA	NA	TRBJ2-6	TRBV6-2/TRBV6-3	TGTGCCAGCAGTTATTTCAGGGCTGGGGCCAACGTCCTGACTTTC	CASSYFRAGANVLTF
NA	NA	TRBJ1-2	TRBV6-5	TGTGCCAGCAGTTATAACAGAAAGGGCTATGGCTACACCTTC	CASSYNRKGYGYTF
NA	few	TRBJ2-5	TRBV20-1	TGCAGTGCTAGTGTTCAGCAAGAGACCCAGTACTTC	CSASVQQETQYF
TRBD2	NA	TRBJ2-1	TRBV7-8	TGTGCCAGCAGCATGCCGGGACTATCTATGGGAAATGAGCAGTTCTTC	CASSMPGLSMGNEQFF
NA	NA	TRBJ2-7	TRBV7-9	TGTGCCAGCAGCTCAGGGGAGCTTCACGAGCAGTACTTC	CASSSGELHEQYF
NA	few	TRBJ2-6	TRBV13	TGTGCCAGCAGCTTAGAGCAGGGGAGTTTACTCTCTGGGGCCAACGTCCTGACTTTC	CASSLEQGSLLSGANVLTF
NA	NA	TRBJ1-4	TRBV20-1	TGCAGTGCTAGAGATCGCCGGGCGAGTGAAAAACTGTTTTTT	CSARDRRASEKLFF
TRBD1	NA	TRBJ2-7	TRBV10-3	TGTGCCATTAGGACAGGGACACACGAGCAGTACTTC	CAIRTGTHEQYF
NA	few	TRBJ2-7	TRBV4-2	TGTGCCAGCAGCCCATCAGGGGCTCCTAACTACGAGCAGTACTTC	CASSPSGAPNYEQYF
TRBD2	many	TRBJ2-7	TRBV28	TGTGCCAGCAGTCGACTAGCGTACGAGCAGTACTTC	CASSRLAYEQYF
TRBD1	NA	TRBJ1-3	TRBV12-3/TRBV12-4	TGTGCCAGCAGTCTGACAGGGGCTGCGGACACCATATATTTT	CASSLTGAADTIYF
TRBD1	few	TRBJ2-2	TRBV24-1	TGTGCCGCACAGGGGGCAAGCACCGGGGAGCTGTTTTTT	CAAQGASTGELFF
TRBD2	NA	TRBJ2-7	TRBV5-1	TGCGCCAGCAGCTTGGCTCTAGCGGGGGGTACCGAGCAGTACTTC	CASSLALAGGTEQYF
NA	few	TRBJ1-6	TRBV12-3/TRBV12-4	TGTGCCAGCAGTTTAGGGTTAGGGGCCGATTCACCCCTCCACTTT	CASSLGLGADSPLHF
NA	few	TRBJ2-1	TRBV4-1	TGCGCCAGCAGCCAATTCGGGTTCGGTGAGCAGTTCTTC	CASSQFGFGEQFF
NA	NA	TRBJ2-7	TRBV3-1	TGCGCCAGCAGCCAAGGGTGGGGGGAGCAGTACTTC	CASSQGWGEQYF
TRBD2	few	TRBJ2-3	TRBV6-2/TRBV6-3	TGTGCCAGCAGTTCCCGGGACTACACAGATACGCAGTATTTT	CASSSRDYTDTQYF
NA	few	TRBJ2-3	TRBV18	TGTGCCAGCTCACCTCGGCGGACCACAGATACGCAGTATTTT	CASSPRRTTDTQYF
NA	NA	TRBJ2-3	TRBV7-9	TGTGCCAGCAGCTCCCGGGGACTTACTAACACAGATACGCAGTATTTT	CASSSRGLTNTDTQYF
NA	few	TRBJ2-1	TRBV4-2	TGTGCCAGCAGCCAAGCTAGCCTTCTCTCCTACAATGAGCAGTTCTTC	CASSQASLLSYNEQFF
NA	NA	TRBJ1-1	TRBV12-3/TRBV12-4	TGTGCCAGTGCAAGGGTGAACACTGAAGCTTTCTTT	CASARVNTEAFF
TRBD1	NA	TRBJ2-5	TRBV15	TGTGCCACCAGCAGAGCAGGGGGTTGGGAGACCCAGTACTTC	CATSRAGGWETQYF
NA	NA	TRBJ1-2	TRBV12-3/TRBV12-4	TGTGCCAGCAGTCCTACAGGCCCTAGCGGGTACACCTTC	CASSPTGPSGYTF
TRBD1	few	TRBJ2-2	TRBV7-8	TGTGCCAGCAGCTTTAGGACAGGGGCCACCGGGGAGCTGTTTTTT	CASSFRTGATGELFF
NA	NA	TRBJ2-7	TRBV13	TGTGCCAGCAGCTTAGGCAGGGAGTATTCCGAGCAGTACTTC	CASSLGREYSEQYF
TRBD1	NA	TRBJ1-2	TRBV20-1	TGCAGTGCTACCAACGACAGGGCGAGAAACTATGGCTACACCTTC	CSATNDRARNYGYTF
TRBD1	NA	TRBJ1-1	TRBV20-1	TGCAGTGCTCCTGGGACAGCCACTAGAGAAGCTTTCTTT	CSAPGTATREAFF
NA	few	TRBJ2-7	TRBV12-3/TRBV12-4	TGTGCCAGCAGTCCGCGGACCGGCTTCCTCTACGAGCAGTACTTC	CASSPRTGFLYEQYF
TRBD1	NA	TRBJ1-1	TRBV12-3/TRBV12-4	TGCGCCTCAGGGGGACACACTGAAGCTTTCTTT	CASGGHTEAFF
TRBD1	NA	TRBJ1-5	TRBV28	TGTGCCAGCAGTCCAAACCAACAGGGGACCCGTTCGCCCCAGCATTTT	CASSPNQQGTRSPQHF
NA	few	TRBJ2-7	TRBV27	TGTGCCAGCAGTTTAGACGGGGCTGGCGACGAGCAGTACTTC	CASSLDGAGDEQYF
NA	NA	TRBJ2-5	TRBV5-1	TGCGCCAGCAGCCTGACAGCGGAGATCCAAGAGACCCAGTACTTC	CASSLTAEIQETQYF
TRBD2	many	TRBJ2-1	TRBV24-1	TGTGCCACCAGTGATGCGGCGGGAGGTCTGGGTGAGCAGTTCTTC	CATSDAAGGLGEQFF
TRBD1	few	TRBJ2-1	TRBV11-1	TGTGCCAGCAGCCTCCCCGGACAGGGGTGGAATGAGCAGTTCTTC	CASSLPGQGWNEQFF
TRBD2	few	TRBJ2-1	TRBV24-1	TGTGCCACCAGTGTACGGGGGGGCGGGTACAATGAGCAGTTCTTC	CATSVRGGGYNEQFF
NA	NA	TRBJ2-2	TRBV5-5	TGTGCCAGCAGCTTGCAACCCGCGAACACCGGGGAGCTGTTTTTT	CASSLQPANTGELFF
NA	NA	TRBJ2-7	TRBV27	TGTGCCAGCAGTGCCTCCGGGCTAACCTACGAGCAGTACTTC	CASSASGLTYEQYF
NA	NA	TRBJ1-1	TRBV20-1	TGCAGTGCTAGAGATCGTGCTTCCACTGAAGCTTTCTTT	CSARDRASTEAFF